This T cell receptor (beta chain) was sequenced in a study of human T cells and chemical hapten exposure. General study points: Patch test score was positively correlated with the counts of PT1 expanded TCRs.

Time point reported: patch test 2, 6 weeks after DPC sensitization. Described treatment: therapeutic diphenylcyclopropenone sensitization with weekly scalp DPC. V was clipped by 4 bases and J by 2 bases, with 9 bases between them. Per germline, CDR1 MGHRA and CDR2 YSYEKL. The CDR3 is 13 amino acids. Worth noting for this clonotype: Its target is unknown.

TCRdb recomputed calls from the RACE reads with MiXCR, one row per CDR3 protein. This repertoire shows fewer than 100,000 distinct CDR3 sequences, under 14% found once; its top ten account for around 1.5%. The material sequenced was whole blood, taken in connection with sensitization to the hapten diphenylcyclopropenone (DPC). This TCR was sampled from a man younger than 35 with alopecia areata. Some clones in this sample may be carry-over from other donors' samples. The chain is built from TRBV4-1 and TRBJ2-7, with a tentative D call TRBD1 (6 bases). The CDR3 sequence: CASSRTATYEQYF. DNA for the CDR3: TGCGCCAGCAGCCGGACAGCCACCTACGAGCAGTACTTC.